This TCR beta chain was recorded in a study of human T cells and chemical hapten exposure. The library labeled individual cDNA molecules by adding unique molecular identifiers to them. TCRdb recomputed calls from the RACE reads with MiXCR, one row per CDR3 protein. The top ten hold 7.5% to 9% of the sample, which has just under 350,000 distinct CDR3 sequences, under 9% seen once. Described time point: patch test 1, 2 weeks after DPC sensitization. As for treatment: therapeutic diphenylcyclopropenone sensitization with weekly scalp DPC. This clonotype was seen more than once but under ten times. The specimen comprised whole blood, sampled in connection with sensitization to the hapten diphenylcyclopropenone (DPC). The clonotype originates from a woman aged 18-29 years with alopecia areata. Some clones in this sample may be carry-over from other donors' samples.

CDR3 amino acids: CASSPESEKLFF. The CDR3, as DNA: TGTGCCAGCTCACCAGAGAGTGAAAAACTGTTTTTT. The rearrangement joins TRBV18 to TRBJ1-4; D call uncertain. Germline V gene sequence: CDR1 KGHSH, CDR2 LQKENI. V gave up 2 bases and J gave up 7 bases, with 5 bases separating them. The CDR3 spans 12 residues.